This note documents a single T cell receptor (beta chain) sequence. What it binds is unknown. Germline assignment: CDR1 SQVTM and CDR2 ANQGSEA. The CDR3 extends over 17 amino acids. This sample was included in a study of CXCR3-negative and CXCR3-positive naive CD8 T cells. Carrying UMI labels, the TRB cDNA libraries were prepared through 5' RACE. TCRdb re-called the 5' RACE reads; one entry per CDR3 protein, DNA not given. The sample's table shows about 56,000 distinct CDR3 sequences. Broader study findings: CXCR3-negative naive cells had less hydrophobic TRB CDR3s than did CXCR3-positive naive cells.

The TCR was taken from a human donor in good health. Some clones in this sample may be carry-over from other donors' samples. The gene calls are TRBV29-1 and TRBJ2-2; TCRdb outputs TRBD1, but without DNA this stays unchecked. The sample comprised naive CXCR3+ CD8+ T cells from blood. Subset in this sample: CD45RO-CCR7+CD27+CD95- naive CD8+ T cells expressing CXCR3 (TNR3+). Here the CDR3 reads CSVEDRGAHTATGELFF.